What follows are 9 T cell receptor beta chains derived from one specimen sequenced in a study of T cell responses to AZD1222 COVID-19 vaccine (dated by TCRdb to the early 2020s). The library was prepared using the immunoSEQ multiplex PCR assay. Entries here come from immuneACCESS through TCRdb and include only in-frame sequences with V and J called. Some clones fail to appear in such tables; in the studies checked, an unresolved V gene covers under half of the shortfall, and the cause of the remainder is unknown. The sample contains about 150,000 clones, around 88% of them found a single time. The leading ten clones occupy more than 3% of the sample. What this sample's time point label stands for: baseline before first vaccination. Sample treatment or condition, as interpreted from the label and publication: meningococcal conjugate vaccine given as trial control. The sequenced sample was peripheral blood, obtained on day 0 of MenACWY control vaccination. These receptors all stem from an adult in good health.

The CDR3 bases are TGTGCCAGCGGAAAAGTTTACACTGAAGCTTTCTTT. Translating it yields CASGKVYTEAFF. The rearrangement links TRBV27 to TRBJ1-1; D remains unclear. Trimming removed 8 bases from V and 3 bases from J, with 10 bases in between. CDR3 length: 12 amino acids. Germline V gives CDR1 MNHEY, CDR2 SMNVEV (reference sequence).

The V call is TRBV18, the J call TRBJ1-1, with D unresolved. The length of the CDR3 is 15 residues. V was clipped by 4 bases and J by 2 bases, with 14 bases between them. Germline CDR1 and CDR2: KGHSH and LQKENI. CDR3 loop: CASSHLLTENTEAFF. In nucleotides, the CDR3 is TGTGCCAGCTCACACCTCCTAACAGAAAACACTGAAGCTTTCTTT.

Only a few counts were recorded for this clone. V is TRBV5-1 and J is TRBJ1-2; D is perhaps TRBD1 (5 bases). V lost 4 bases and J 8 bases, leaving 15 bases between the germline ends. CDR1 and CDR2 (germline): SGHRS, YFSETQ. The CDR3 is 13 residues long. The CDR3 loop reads CASSTTESYGYTF. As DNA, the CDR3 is TGCGCCAGCAGCACGACAGAGAGCTACGGCTACACCTTC.

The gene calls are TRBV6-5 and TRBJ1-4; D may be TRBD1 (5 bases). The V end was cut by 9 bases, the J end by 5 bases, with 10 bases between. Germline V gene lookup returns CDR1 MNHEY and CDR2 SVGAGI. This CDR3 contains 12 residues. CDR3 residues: CASRGLNEKLFF. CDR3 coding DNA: TGTGCCAGTAGGGGACTCAATGAAAAACTGTTTTTT.

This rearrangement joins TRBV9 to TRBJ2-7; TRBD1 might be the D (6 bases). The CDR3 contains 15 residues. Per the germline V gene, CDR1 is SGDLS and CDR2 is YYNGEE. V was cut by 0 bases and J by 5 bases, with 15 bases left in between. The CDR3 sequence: CASSVAPGQGNEQYF. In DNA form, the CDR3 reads TGTGCCAGCAGCGTAGCGCCAGGGCAGGGGAACGAGCAGTACTTC. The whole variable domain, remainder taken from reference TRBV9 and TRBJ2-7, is DSGVTQTPKHLITATGQRVTLRCSPRSGDLSVYWYQQSLDQGLQFLIQYYNGEERAKGNILERFSAQQFPDLHSELNLSSLELGDSALYFCASSVAPGQGNEQYFGPGTRLTVT.

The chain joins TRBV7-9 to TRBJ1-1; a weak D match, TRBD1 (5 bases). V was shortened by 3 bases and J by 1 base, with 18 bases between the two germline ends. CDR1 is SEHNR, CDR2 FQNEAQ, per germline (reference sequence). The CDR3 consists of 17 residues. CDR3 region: CASSFREALNRNTEAFF. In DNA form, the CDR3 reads TGTGCCAGCAGCTTCAGGGAGGCTCTGAACAGGAACACTGAAGCTTTCTTT.

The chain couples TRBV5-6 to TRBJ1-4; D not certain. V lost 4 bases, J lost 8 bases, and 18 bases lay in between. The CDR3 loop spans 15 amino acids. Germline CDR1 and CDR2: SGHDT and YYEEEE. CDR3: CASSPTGQTGEKLFF. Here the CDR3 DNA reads TGTGCCAGCAGCCCTACGGGCCAGACGGGCGAAAAACTGTTTTTT.

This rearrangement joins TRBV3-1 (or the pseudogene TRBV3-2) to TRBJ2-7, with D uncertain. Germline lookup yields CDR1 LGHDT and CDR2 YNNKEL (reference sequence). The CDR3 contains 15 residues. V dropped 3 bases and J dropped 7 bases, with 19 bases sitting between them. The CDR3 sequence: CASSHSLAPDGEQYF. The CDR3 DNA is TGTGCCAGCAGCCATTCCCTTGCCCCGGACGGGGAGCAGTACTTC.

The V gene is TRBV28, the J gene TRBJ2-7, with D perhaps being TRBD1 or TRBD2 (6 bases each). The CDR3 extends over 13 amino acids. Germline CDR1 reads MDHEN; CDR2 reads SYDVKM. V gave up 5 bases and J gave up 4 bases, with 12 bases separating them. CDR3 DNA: TGTGCCAGCAGTCTACCGGGGGCGTACGAGCAGTACTTC. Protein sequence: CASSLPGAYEQYF.